The sequence of this TCR beta chain was determined in a study of brain metastases from non-small cell lung cancer. General study findings and limits: Fewer infiltrating T cells were found in brain metastases than primaries.

As concerns this clone: Antigen specificity is unknown.

Per germline, CDR1 GTSNPN and CDR2 SVGIG (reference sequence). CDR3 length: 18 amino acids. The V end lost 2 bases, the J end lost 1 base, and 20 bases lay between the germline ends. Here immunoSEQ multiplex PCR was the method, and the copy in TCRdb shows in-frame clones only, minus some. Of 14,000 to 15,000 clones listed, approximately 83% are singletons. The chain combines TRBV30 with TRBJ2-2; TRBD1 might be the D (6 bases). The TCR was taken from a donor at least 40 years old with non-small cell lung cancer. Input material: primary lung tumor tissue. The CDR3 bases are TGTGCCTGGAGTCGTAGGTTACAAGGACAGAGGAACACCGGGGAGCTGTTTTTT. The encoded protein is CAWSRRLQGQRNTGELFF.